This T cell receptor beta chain is drawn from a study of blood T cells in healthy people across ages (dated by TCRdb to about 2015). In the study overall: In model experiments, template switching captured roughly one uniquely barcoded TCR beta cDNA molecule for every two T cells. To avoid experimental bias, donors of different ages were spread randomly across the sequencing lanes. The donors were divided into four age groups: young (average about 16 years), middle-aged (over 35), aged (around 59) and long-lived (roughly 86). Using the same blood draw, the study looked at two additional independent replicas of 1 million unique cDNA reads for two donors, one aged 18 to 29 and the other aged 80 or older. Using deep sequencing normalized with unique cDNA molecular identifiers, the study measured how TCR beta repertoire diversity changes with age.

What the work shows at the level of the full study, not this receptor alone: As age increased, observed TCR beta diversity per million T cells dropped in a roughly linear way, and a significant reduction was already evident by age 40. Estimates of total diversity from one million sequenced T cells were regarded as lower bounds and underestimates. There was a strong correlation between observed TCR beta diversity and the percentage of naive T cells measured by flow cytometry. Compared with the aged group, the long-lived group had more naive CD4+ T cells, fewer expanded clones and increased TCR diversity, suggesting age selection. Because profiling used bulk unsorted PBMCs, naive and antigen-experienced compartments could not be compared conclusively. Because donor CMV infection status was unknown, age-related changes in expanded clonotypes were potentially confounded.

In its sample, this clonotype was seen a few times. Its target antigen remains unknown. The sample holds no much larger clone one base away, and base qualities are not on file. The library was built by means of 5' RACE. Reads for this sample came from an Illumina HiSeq 2500. A second PCR of roughly 7 to 11 cycles was performed with a sample-barcoded 5' primer and a J-beta primer mix. A template-switch 5' adaptor carrying 12 random nucleotides introduced a unique molecular identifier onto each TCR beta cDNA molecule. Each sample yielded at least 2.5 million CDR3-containing paired-end reads. All of the RNA was converted into first-strand cDNA using the Mint cDNA synthesis kit, with a TRBC-specific oligonucleotide serving as the primer. Following uracil-DNA glycosylase treatment, all cDNA underwent a first 18-cycle PCR with the universal primers M1SS and BC2_uni_R. On the authors' methods: For normalization, 1 million high-quality reads were randomly selected from each sample, with every read carrying a distinct molecular identifier. Instead of being binned into consensus sequences, reads with shared molecular identifiers were discarded. MiTCR, run with a Q25 quality threshold and the strictest error-elimination algorithm, handled CDR3 identification, clonotype clustering and error correction. A nonparametric unseen species model using Euler transformation provided a lower-bound estimate of total TCR beta diversity. TCRdb trimmed public reads at Q25 via fastp, called clones via MiXCR and kept in-frame beta chains. A single entry per CDR3 protein holds the most common genes and DNA from its merged rows. The authors' filters were not applied to this entry. For this sample the table gives some 1.7 million distinct CDR3 sequences, of which about 28% were detected only once. The ten largest clones represent approximately 7.7% of the sample.

The germline ends are 14 bases apart after V is trimmed by 8 bases and J by 6 bases. Looking up the germline V gene yields CDR1 KGHSY and CDR2 FQNENV. The CDR3 runs 13 residues from the cysteine to the phenylalanine. Of all the DNA, just the CDR3 is kept, 39 bases in frame from base 1. Systemically healthy Caucasian individuals from Russia, around 39 in total and aged roughly 6 to 100 years, were included as donors. Approximately 9.3 milliliters of peripheral blood were collected from each donor into EDTA-treated Vacutainer tubes. Ficoll-Paque density-gradient centrifugation was used to isolate PBMCs, with at least 6 million per sample. Trizol reagent was used to extract total RNA from PBMCs, with at least 5 micrograms per sample. Naive CD45RAhigh/CD27high T cell percentages were measured by flow cytometry on a PBMC aliquot from every donor.

Sample: blood. The rearranged segments are TRBV16 and TRBJ1-5; the best D guess is TRBD1, with 6 bases matching. This TCR was sampled from a woman in her twenties or thirties in good health. The CDR3 is CASRLAGVQPQHF. The DNA is as follows: TGTGCCAGCCGCCTTGCAGGGGTTCAGCCCCAGCATTTT. Beyond the CDR3, the reference TRBV16 and TRBJ1-5 genes provide the residues; the full variable domain reads: GEEVAQTPKHLVRGEGQKAKLYCAPIKGHSYVFWYQQVLKNEFKFLISFQNENVFDETGMPKERFSAKCLPNSPCSLEIQATKLEDSAVYFCASRLAGVQPQHFGDGTRLSIL.